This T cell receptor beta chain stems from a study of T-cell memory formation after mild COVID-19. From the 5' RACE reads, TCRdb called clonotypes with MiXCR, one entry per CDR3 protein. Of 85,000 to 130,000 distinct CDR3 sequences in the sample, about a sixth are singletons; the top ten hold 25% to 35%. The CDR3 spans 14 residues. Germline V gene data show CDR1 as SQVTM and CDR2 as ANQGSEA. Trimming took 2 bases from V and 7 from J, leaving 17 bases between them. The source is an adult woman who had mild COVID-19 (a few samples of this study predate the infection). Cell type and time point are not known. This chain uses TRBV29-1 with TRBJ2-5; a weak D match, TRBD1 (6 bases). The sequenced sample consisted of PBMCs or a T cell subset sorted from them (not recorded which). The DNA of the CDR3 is TGCAGCGTTGAACGAGGGGGTGGAAGGGCGACCCAGTACTTC. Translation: CSVERGGGRATQYF.